The 18 T cell receptor beta chains given below trace back to one sample, sequenced in a study of CD4 T cells in relation to SARS-CoV-2 and coronaviruses. Using immunoSEQ multiplex PCR, the repertoire was profiled, and TCRdb retains in-frame clones only, with some absent. The sample has about 41,000 clones; nearly 85% are singletons. These TCRs' antigens remain unknown. The source material was naive CD4+ T cells from PBMCs, cultured in vitro. The subset is: naive CD4+ T cells isolated by negative enrichment. Receptors originate from an adult with COVID-19.

The chain employs TRBV28 and TRBJ2-7; 9 bases match TRBD1. Per germline, CDR1 MDHEN and CDR2 SYDVKM. The CDR3 covers 15 residues. J was trimmed by 2 bases and V by 5 bases; bases with no gene match: 7. The CDR3 is CASSGRTGVPYEQYF. CDR3 DNA: TGTGCCAGCAGTGGAAGGACAGGGGTACCCTACGAGCAGTACTTC.

A few counts support this clone. The CDR3 sequence: CAISEAGDTQYF. CDR3 bases: TGTGCCATCAGTGAGGCGGGAGATACGCAGTATTTT. The chain has TRBV10-3 and TRBJ2-3; possibly TRBD2 for D (5 bases). CDR1 and CDR2 (germline): ENHRY, SYGVKD. V was clipped by 2 bases and J by 5 bases, with 5 bases between them. This CDR3 contains 12 residues.

The rearrangement joins TRBV5-6 to TRBJ2-5; maybe TRBD2 (6 bases). Trimming cost V 1 base and J 4 bases, with 11 bases left between them. There are 14 residues in the CDR3. Germline loops: CDR1 SGHDT, CDR2 YYEEEE. The CDR3 DNA sequence: TGTGCCAGCAGCTTGCCCGGGACTCTAGAGACCCAGTACTTC. It codes for CASSLPGTLETQYF.

The CDR3 nucleotides read TGTGCCAGCAGCTTGGGTCTAGCGGGAGATACGCAGTATTTT. Amino acid sequence: CASSLGLAGDTQYF. V gene TRBV5-4 combines with J gene TRBJ2-3; 8 bases are a match to TRBD2. Losses at the gene ends were 0 bases for V and 5 bases for J; bases not matched to a gene: 2. There are 14 residues in the CDR3. Germline V gene data show CDR1 as SGHNT and CDR2 as YYREEE (reference sequence).

The chain couples TRBV5-1 to TRBJ2-3; D gene ambiguous. The CDR3 runs to 15 residues. The V gene's germline CDR1 is SGHRS and CDR2 YFSETQ. Trimming shortened V by 1 base and J by 0 bases, and 9 bases separated the two germline ends. CDR3 nucleotides: TGCGCCAGCAGCTTGACCATTATTAGCACAGATACGCAGTATTTT. It yields the protein CASSLTIISTDTQYF.

This chain uses TRBV3-1 (or the pseudogene TRBV3-2) with TRBJ1-5, with D possibly being TRBD1 (6 bases). The germline V gene has CDR1 LGHDT and CDR2 YNNKEL (reference sequence). The CDR3 length is 15 residues. The V gene lost 1 base and the J gene lost 2 bases, with 9 bases spanning the gap. This chain's CDR3 is CASSQVGGGNQPQHF. Here the CDR3 DNA reads TGTGCCAGCAGCCAAGTGGGGGGCGGCAATCAGCCCCAGCATTTT.

The chain combines TRBV6-5 with TRBJ2-3; D is possibly TRBD2 (5 bases). Germline V CDR1 and CDR2: MNHEY, SVGAGI. The CDR3 contains 14 residues. V was pared by 6 bases and J by 1 base, with 11 bases between. The CDR3 coding sequence is TGTGCCAGCAGCTACACACTAGGCACAGATACGCAGTATTTT. Its translation is CASSYTLGTDTQYF.

CDR3 in amino acids: CAWSEQGGVTEAFF. In DNA form, the CDR3 reads TGTGCCTGGAGTGAGCAGGGAGGGGTCACTGAAGCTTTCTTT. This rearrangement joins TRBV30 to TRBJ1-1; perhaps TRBD1 as D (5 bases). The CDR3 is made up of 14 amino acids. V was cut by 1 base and J by 4 bases, with 13 bases left in between. Per germline, CDR1 GTSNPN and CDR2 SVGIG (reference sequence).

V is TRBV3-1 (or the pseudogene TRBV3-2) and J is TRBJ2-1, with D unclear. With 1 base removed from V and 10 bases from J, the gap between germline ends came to 5 bases. The CDR3 is 11 amino acids. CDR1 and CDR2 from the germline V gene are LGHDT and YNNKEL (reference sequence). DNA of the CDR3: TGTGCCAGCAGCCAAGTGGGCGAGCAGTTCTTC. This sequence encodes CASSQVGEQFF.

The chain carries TRBV18 and TRBJ1-5; D call uncertain. Germline values: CDR1 KGHSH, CDR2 LQKENI. The CDR3 covers 14 residues. V was clipped by 8 bases and J by 0 bases, with 11 bases between them. The CDR3 region has the DNA TGTGCCAGCCGCGAAGAGAATAGCAATCAGCCCCAGCATTTT. Protein product: CASREENSNQPQHF.

This sequence joins TRBV28 and TRBJ2-3, with TRBD2 matching over 12 bases. Germline lookup yields CDR1 MDHEN and CDR2 SYDVKM. Losses at the gene ends were 5 bases for V and 2 bases for J; bases not matched to a gene: 5. CDR3 length: 16 amino acids. This CDR3 is CASSETSGRLTDTQYF. DNA of the CDR3: TGTGCCAGCAGTGAGACTAGCGGGAGACTCACAGATACGCAGTATTTT.

This rearrangement joins TRBV11-2 to TRBJ1-6; D is unresolved. The CDR3 is 16 amino acids. Deletions cut 0 bases from V and 0 bases from J, with 6 bases between. The germline gives CDR1 SGHAT, CDR2 FQNNGV. The CDR3 nucleotides are TGTGCCAGCAGCTTAGACAGGAGCTCCTATAATTCACCCCTCCACTTT. It specifies CASSLDRSSYNSPLHF.

V and J are TRBV3-1 (or the pseudogene TRBV3-2) and TRBJ2-3; TRBD2 matches 8 bases. Germline CDR1 LGHDT, CDR2 YNNKEL (reference sequence). The CDR3 consists of 14 residues. After removal of 7 bases from V and 6 bases from J, the junction contained 9 bases not matched to a gene. As DNA, the CDR3 is TGTGCCAGCAAGATAACGGGAGGGCCGGATACGCAGTATTTT. It encodes CASKITGGPDTQYF.

The chain carries TRBV30 and TRBJ1-2; D is uncertain. The CDR3 contains 12 residues. Germline assignment: CDR1 GTSNPN and CDR2 SVGIG (reference sequence). V was cut by 8 bases and J by 3 bases, with 13 bases left in between. For the CDR3, the DNA is TGTGCCCAGTCCCAAACTCACTATGGCTACACCTTC. It codes for CAQSQTHYGYTF.

This sequence joins TRBV5-1 and TRBJ2-5; D perhaps matches TRBD2 (5 bases). Between the trimmed V and J ends, which lost 4 bases and 4 bases, there was a span of 8 bases. This CDR3 has 12 amino acids. The germline CDR1 and CDR2 sequences are SGHRS and YFSETQ. The CDR3 loop reads CASSGSGETQYF. CDR3 nucleotide sequence: TGCGCCAGCAGCGGCAGCGGAGAGACCCAGTACTTC.

CDR3: CASSLSRVSTGELFF. CDR3 coding DNA: TGTGCCAGCAGCCTTTCACGGGTTAGCACCGGGGAGCTGTTTTTT. The chain uses TRBV7-9 and TRBJ2-2; D is ambiguous. The CDR3 is 15 amino acids. V lost 5 bases to trimming and J lost 4 bases, with 14 bases between them. Per the germline V gene, CDR1 is SEHNR and CDR2 is FQNEAQ (reference sequence).

V gene TRBV15 combines with J gene TRBJ2-6; the match to TRBD1 covers 9 bases. Germline V gene data show CDR1 as LNHNV and CDR2 as YYDKDF (reference sequence). V was clipped by 3 bases and J by 0 bases; unmatched bases: 9. The CDR3 has 19 amino acids. The CDR3 region has the DNA TGTGCCACCAGCAGGGCGACAGGGGGTATTGTCTCTGGGGCCAACGTCCTGACTTTC. It encodes CATSRATGGIVSGANVLTF.

This sequence joins TRBV7-8 and TRBJ2-1; 12 bases are a match to TRBD1. Germline V gives CDR1 SGHVS, CDR2 FQNEAQ. The CDR3 totals 20 residues. V dropped 5 bases and J dropped 0; count of bases not matched to a gene: 14. Here the CDR3 DNA reads TGTGCCAGCAGCACCCTCCGGGACAGGGGGCATAGGTTCTCCTACAATGAGCAGTTCTTC. Protein product: CASSTLRDRGHRFSYNEQFF.